This TCR beta chain was identified during a study of T cell repertoires in cytomegalovirus infection. Study context: Alongside well-studied HLA-B-restricted CMV epitopes, recently identified HLA-C-restricted CMV epitopes were also used.

Comments on this clonotype: As yet, its antigen is unknown.

One entry per CDR3 protein results from TCRdb running MiXCR on the reads. Of approximately 770,000 distinct CDR3 sequences in the sample, roughly 28% were seen once. Regarding the study as a whole: In two of eight donors, the top clonotype was HLA-C-restricted CMV-specific.

V was clipped by 0 bases and J by 9 bases; unmatched bases: 6. The CDR3 has 16 amino acids. CDR1 is MNHEY and CDR2 is SVGAGI in the germline V gene. The receptor was isolated from a human donor in good health (CMV status not recorded). Some clones in this sample may be carry-over from other donors' samples. This specimen consisted of cultured CD8+ T cells from PBMCs, obtained from culture after CMV antigen stimulation. This chain links TRBV6-5 with TRBJ2-1; 12 nucleotides align to TRBD2. The CDR3, as DNA: TGTGCCAGCAGTTACTCTCTAGCGGGGGGGGTCGGTGAGCAGTTCTTC. It codes for CASSYSLAGGVGEQFF.